Listed here are 23 T cell receptor beta chains from one sample, sequenced in a study of shared clonotypes between healthy human individuals. Naive CD8 cells lacked CD45RO, underwent positive selection for CCR7 and left out terminally differentiated effector memory CD45RA+ cells. Some clones are missing from TCRdb's copy, which holds only in-frame ones; the method was immunoSEQ multiplex PCR. Among about 1.9 million clones listed, 90% to 95% were seen once. The sequenced sample was naive CD8+ T cells from PBMCs. These TCRs come from a man aged 18 to 35 in good health. Some clones in this sample may be carry-over from other donors' samples.

The chain links TRBV4-1 to TRBJ2-3; possibly TRBD1 or TRBD2 for D (6 bases each). The ends were cut back, 6 bases at V and 6 bases at J, with 22 bases in the middle. This CDR3 spans 16 amino acids. The V gene's germline CDR1 is MGHRA and CDR2 YSYEKL. Here the CDR3 reads CASRLVGGGTKDTQYF. CDR3 nucleotide sequence: TGCGCCAGCAGACTAGTCGGGGGCGGGACGAAGGATACGCAGTATTTT.

The rearrangement uses TRBV6-5 and TRBJ2-3; no clear D gene. From germline, CDR1 is MNHEY and CDR2 SVGAGI. Trimming removed 7 bases at V and 3 bases at J, with 11 bases between. This CDR3 is 13 amino acids long. CDR3 protein: CASKFVGTDTQYF. CDR3 coding DNA: TGTGCCAGCAAGTTTGTTGGGACAGATACGCAGTATTTT.

This sequence joins TRBV5-4 and TRBJ2-1; tentatively, D is TRBD2 (6 bases). The V gene lost 0 bases and the J gene lost 4 bases, with 11 bases spanning the gap. The CDR3 consists of 15 residues. CDR1 SGHNT and CDR2 YYREEE come from the germline V gene (reference sequence). Written as DNA, the CDR3 is TGTGCCAGCAGCTTGGCAGCGGGTGCTTACAATGAGCAGTTCTTC. This gives the protein CASSLAAGAYNEQFF.

Regarding this clone: At the DNA level, this CDR3 is encoded by other sequences in the same sample as well. This chain uses TRBV9 with TRBJ2-7; the match to TRBD2 covers 7 bases. Germline V gene sequence: CDR1 SGDLS, CDR2 YYNGEE. The CDR3 length is 14 residues. J was trimmed by 3 bases and V by 0 bases; bases with no gene match: 3. The DNA for the CDR3 is TGTGCCAGCAGCGTAGGGTCTAGCGGCTACGAGCAGTACTTC. Translated: CASSVGSSGYEQYF.

V gene TRBV27 combines with J gene TRBJ1-1; possibly TRBD1 for D (5 bases). Germline V gene sequence: CDR1 MNHEY, CDR2 SMNVEV (reference sequence). The CDR3 has 18 residues. Trimming stripped 0 bases from V and 2 bases from J, with 19 bases between. CDR3 bases: TGTGCCAGCAGTTTATCTGGGTCCCCCGAGACAGCTAACACTGAAGCTTTCTTT. Translating it yields CASSLSGSPETANTEAFF.

The chain combines TRBV5-6 with TRBJ2-1; 9 bases map to TRBD2. CDR3 length: 16 residues. The junction had 5 bases not matched to a gene; V was cut back by 1 base and J by 3 bases. The germline V gene encodes CDR1 SGHDT and CDR2 YYEEEE. CDR3 coding DNA: TGTGCCAGCAGCTTGTGGCGGGAGGGGTTCTACAATGAGCAGTTCTTC. Translation: CASSLWREGFYNEQFF. Variable domain in full (rest from reference TRBV5-6 and TRBJ2-1): DAGVTQSPTHLIKTRGQQVTLRCSPKSGHDTVSWYQQALGQGPQFIFQYYEEEERQRGNFPDRFSGHQFPNYSSELNVNALLLGDSALYLCASSLWREGFYNEQFFGPGTRLTVL.

The chain links TRBV9 to TRBJ2-1, with D perhaps TRBD2 (6 bases). The CDR3 sequence is 16 residues long. The germline gives CDR1 SGDLS, CDR2 YYNGEE. The V end was cut by 0 bases, the J end by 2 bases, with 12 bases between. The CDR3 bases are TGTGCCAGCAGCGTAGCACTAGCTGACACCTACAATGAGCAGTTCTTC. This gives the protein CASSVALADTYNEQFF.

V is TRBV28 and J is TRBJ2-3, with TRBD2 matching over 12 bases. The CDR3 has 17 amino acids. V dropped 6 bases and J dropped 1; count of bases not matched to a gene: 8. Germline CDR1 is MDHEN and CDR2 is SYDVKM. CDR3 in amino acids: CASSPPSGRARTDTQYF. In DNA form, the CDR3 reads TGTGCCAGCAGCCCTCCTAGCGGGAGGGCCCGCACAGATACGCAGTATTTT.

This chain connects TRBV5-6 to TRBJ1-4; possible D gene TRBD1, 5 bases. Germline V gene lookup returns CDR1 SGHDT and CDR2 YYEEEE. The CDR3 is 15 residues long. The germline V and J ends were trimmed by 0 bases and 1 base, with 7 bases remaining between them. The DNA of the CDR3 is TGTGCCAGCAGCTTGGTTGGGGGAACTAATGAAAAACTGTTTTTT. Translated, it gives CASSLVGGTNEKLFF.

The chain combines TRBV5-6 with TRBJ2-5; D is ambiguous. CDR3 length equals 12 residues. The V end lost 0 bases, the J end lost 10 bases, and 10 bases lay between the germline ends. The V gene's germline CDR1 is SGHDT and CDR2 YYEEEE. The CDR3: CASSLGDVGQYF. CDR3 nucleotide sequence: TGTGCCAGCAGCTTGGGAGACGTTGGCCAGTACTTC.

The gene calls are TRBV14 and TRBJ1-2; no firm D call. The CDR3 is made up of 13 amino acids. Per the germline V gene, CDR1 is SGHDN and CDR2 is FVKESK. Trimming cost V 0 bases and J 10 bases, with 12 bases left between them. The CDR3 loop is CASSQDRRTDYTF. The CDR3, as DNA: TGTGCCAGCAGCCAAGATCGGCGGACGGACTACACCTTC.

The V gene is TRBV5-8, the J gene TRBJ1-2; D gene unclear. Trimming stripped 5 bases from V and 6 bases from J, with 14 bases between. Looked up from germline, CDR1 is SGHTS and CDR2 is YDEGEE. This CDR3 spans 13 amino acids. The CDR3 sequence: CASRSRTPHGYTF. The CDR3 DNA reads TGTGCCAGCAGAAGCCGGACCCCCCATGGCTACACCTTC.

The count of this clone is one. The V gene is TRBV7-8, the J gene TRBJ2-2; TRBD2 matches 10 bases. The junction had 7 bases not matched to a gene; V was cut back by 2 bases and J by 7 bases. The CDR3 covers 16 residues. Germline CDR1 and CDR2: SGHVS and FQNEAQ. Written as DNA, the CDR3 is TGTGCCAGCAGCTTATTCCTAGCGGGAGTTGGCGGGGAGCTGTTTTTT. Residues: CASSLFLAGVGGELFF. The full variable domain, rest sourced from reference TRBV7-8 and TRBJ2-2, is GAGVSQSPRYKVAKRGQDVALRCDPISGHVSLFWYQQALGQGPEFLTYFQNEAQLDKSGLPSDRFFAERPEGSVSTLKIQRTQQEDSAVYLCASSLFLAGVGGELFFGEGSRLTVL.

This chain joins TRBV15 and TRBJ2-2; possible D gene TRBD2, 7 bases. Germline V gives CDR1 LNHNV, CDR2 YYDKDF (reference sequence). Trimming took 0 bases from V and 7 from J, leaving 18 bases between them. CDR3 length: 17 amino acids. In DNA form, the CDR3 reads TGTGCCACCAGCAGAGATAGCCGGGGGGCGATCGTCGGGGAGCTGTTTTTT. This encodes CATSRDSRGAIVGELFF.

The gene calls are TRBV27 and TRBJ2-5; 12 positions match TRBD2. V was pared by 1 base and J by 4 bases, with 10 bases of the junction left unmatched. Germline V lookup: CDR1 MNHEY, CDR2 SMNVEV (reference sequence). The CDR3 covers 18 residues. The CDR3 loop is CASSLLGLAGSGGETQYF. The CDR3 nucleotides read TGTGCCAGCAGTTTATTGGGACTAGCGGGTAGTGGAGGAGAGACCCAGTACTTC.

V and J are TRBV10-1 and TRBJ2-7, with D perhaps TRBD2 (5 bases). The CDR3 has 12 residues. V was trimmed by 8 bases and J by 3 bases, leaving 11 bases between them. Germline CDR1 WNHNN, CDR2 SYGVQD (reference sequence). The CDR3 DNA sequence: TGCGCCAGCTCCTCGGGGAGCTACGAGCAGTACTTC. This encodes CASSSGSYEQYF.

The chain uses TRBV19 and TRBJ2-5; D gene ambiguous. Germline values: CDR1 LNHDA, CDR2 SQIVND (reference sequence). The CDR3 contains 14 residues. V lost 5 bases, J lost 0 bases, and 10 bases lay in between. The CDR3, as DNA: TGTGCCAGTAGTCACCGGGCCAACCAAGAGACCCAGTACTTC. It translates to CASSHRANQETQYF.

This chain uses TRBV19 with TRBJ1-1; no clear D gene. The germline CDR1 and CDR2 sequences are LNHDA and SQIVND (reference sequence). Trimming stripped 2 bases from V and 0 bases from J, with 7 bases between. CDR3 length: 14 residues. The CDR3 here is CASSISRLNTEAFF. CDR3 DNA: TGTGCCAGTAGTATAAGCCGGCTGAACACTGAAGCTTTCTTT.

The chain couples TRBV6-5 to TRBJ2-2; D assignment may be TRBD1 or TRBD2 (5 bases each). The CDR3 length is 14 residues. Trimming stripped 2 bases from V and 4 bases from J, with 8 bases between. CDR1 is MNHEY and CDR2 is SVGAGI in the germline V gene. CDR3 coding DNA: TGTGCCAGCAGTTACCTGGGGACCACCGGGGAGCTGTTTTTT. It specifies CASSYLGTTGELFF.

In nucleotides, the CDR3 is TGTGCCTGCGAAGTGGGACTAGCGGGACTGGATGAGCAGTTCTTC. Translating it yields CACEVGLAGLDEQFF. V is TRBV5-8 and J is TRBJ2-1; TRBD2 matches 13 bases. Germline V gives CDR1 SGHTS, CDR2 YDEGEE. Trimming cost V 10 bases and J 8 bases; bases outside gene matches: 12. The CDR3 extends over 15 amino acids.

The chain combines TRBV5-1 with TRBJ1-2; 8 bases agree with TRBD1. V shed 1 base and J 6 bases; nucleotides not matched to a gene: 14. In germline, CDR1 is SGHRS, CDR2 YFSETQ. This CDR3 has 17 residues. The CDR3 nucleotides read TGCGCCAGCAGCTTGATCCGGGGACAGGCGGTGGGAAATGGCTACACCTTC. Amino acids: CASSLIRGQAVGNGYTF.

The genes are TRBV6-5 and TRBJ2-7; D ambiguous. The germline CDR1 and CDR2 sequences are MNHEY and SVGAGI. The CDR3 runs to 13 residues. V was clipped by 3 bases and J by 5 bases, with 11 bases between them. In DNA, the CDR3 is TGTGCCAGCAGTTATACGGCCGACAACGAGCAGTACTTC. It specifies CASSYTADNEQYF.

V is TRBV19 and J is TRBJ2-7; TRBD1 agrees at 11 bases. Germline V gene sequence: CDR1 LNHDA, CDR2 SQIVND (reference sequence). V shed 7 bases, J shed 5 bases, and the junction held 10 bases outside the gene matches. The CDR3 covers 15 residues. The CDR3 sequence: CASTLGQGALDEQYF. As DNA, the CDR3 is TGTGCCAGTACCCTCGGACAGGGGGCCCTCGACGAGCAGTACTTC. The entire variable domain, with the rest obtained from reference TRBV19 and TRBJ2-7, is as follows: DGGITQSPKYLFRKEGQNVTLSCEQNLNHDAMYWYRQDPGQGLRLIYYSQIVNDFQKGDIAEGYSVSREKKESFPLTVTSAQKNPTAFYLCASTLGQGALDEQYFGPGTRLTVT.